Detailed here is one TCR beta chain. Its specificity is not known. There are 14 residues in the CDR3. V lost 5 bases and J lost 3; bases outside the gene matches: 5. Germline assignment: CDR1 LNHDA and CDR2 SQIVND (reference sequence). The sample originates from a study of T cell responses to AZD1222 COVID-19 vaccine. Study-wide results and limits: Just six people given AZD1222 tested seropositive at baseline. At 160-218 and 743-854, vaccine-associated CD4 TCRs were dominant, and they spanned spike. The breadth and depth of Spike-specific TCRs increased once two AZD1222 doses had been given.

This table comes from immunoSEQ multiplex PCR, and its TCRdb copy is limited to in-frame clones, with some not included. The sample contains 150,000 to 200,000 clones, more than 75% of which appear only once. Combined were second doses at about 4 or about 12 weeks. The TCR sequence derives from an adult who received the AZD1222 COVID-19 vaccine. The specimen was peripheral blood, collected 28 days after the second AZD1222 dose. The V and J genes are TRBV19 and TRBJ2-7; TRBD1 matches 9 bases. The CDR3 reads CASSPKDRGYEQYF. The CDR3 region has the DNA TGTGCCAGTAGTCCGAAGGACAGGGGCTACGAGCAGTACTTC.